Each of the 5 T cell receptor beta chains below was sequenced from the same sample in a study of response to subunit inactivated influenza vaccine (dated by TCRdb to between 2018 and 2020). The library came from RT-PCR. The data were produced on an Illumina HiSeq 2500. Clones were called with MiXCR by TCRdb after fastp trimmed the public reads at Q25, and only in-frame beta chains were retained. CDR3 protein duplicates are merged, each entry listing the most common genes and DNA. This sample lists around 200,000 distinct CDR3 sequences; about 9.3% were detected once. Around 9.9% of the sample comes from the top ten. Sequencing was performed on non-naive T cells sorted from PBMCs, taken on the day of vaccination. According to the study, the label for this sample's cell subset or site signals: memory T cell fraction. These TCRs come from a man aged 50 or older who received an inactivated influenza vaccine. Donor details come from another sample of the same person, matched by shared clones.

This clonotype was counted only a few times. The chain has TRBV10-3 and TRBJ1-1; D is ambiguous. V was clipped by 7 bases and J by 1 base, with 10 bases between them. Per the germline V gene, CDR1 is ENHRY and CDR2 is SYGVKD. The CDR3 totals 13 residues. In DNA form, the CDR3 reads TGTGCCATCAATGAACGGGGGAACACTGAAGCTTTCTTT. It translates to CAINERGNTEAFF.

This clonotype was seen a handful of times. CDR3 coding DNA: TGTGCCAGTGTCGGGACAGATGCCGGGGAGCTGTTTTTT. This translates into CASVGTDAGELFF. This chain links TRBV3-1 with TRBJ2-2; 7 bases agree with TRBD1. The CDR3 is 13 residues long. V was clipped by 9 bases and J by 6 bases; unmatched bases: 7. Germline assignment: CDR1 LGHDT and CDR2 YNNKEL (reference sequence).

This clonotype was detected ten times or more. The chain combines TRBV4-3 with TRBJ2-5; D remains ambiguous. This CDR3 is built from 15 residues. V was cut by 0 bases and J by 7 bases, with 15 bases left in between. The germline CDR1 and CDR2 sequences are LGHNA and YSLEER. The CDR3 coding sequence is TGCGCCAGCAGCCAAGAAAGGACCACCAGTGGGACCCAGTACTTC. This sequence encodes CASSQERTTSGTQYF.

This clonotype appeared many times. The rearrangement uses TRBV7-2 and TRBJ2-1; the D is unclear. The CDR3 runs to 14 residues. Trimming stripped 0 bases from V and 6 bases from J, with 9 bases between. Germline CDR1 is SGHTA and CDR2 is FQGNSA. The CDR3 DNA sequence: TGTGCCAGCAGCTTAGCGGCTAATTCCAATGAGCAGTTCTTC. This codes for CASSLAANSNEQFF.

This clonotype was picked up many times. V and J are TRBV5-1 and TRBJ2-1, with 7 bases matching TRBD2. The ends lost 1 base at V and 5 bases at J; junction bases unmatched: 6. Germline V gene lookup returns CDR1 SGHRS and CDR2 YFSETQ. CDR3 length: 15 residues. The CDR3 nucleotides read TGCGCCAGCAGCTTGAGGCCTAGCGGAGACAATGAGCAGTTCTTC. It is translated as CASSLRPSGDNEQFF.